This TCR beta chain is drawn from a study of cytomegalovirus exposure and HLA in healthy donors. As for the study in general: Earlier findings included roughly 120 million unique TCR beta sequences obtained from about 180 million T cells. Study-level points and caveats: Overall, around 150 TCR beta chains were annotated as cytomegalovirus-associated. The study had only CMV serostatus as immune exposure information. Later analysis showed most CMV-associated TCR beta chains appearing HLA-restricted.

Of note for this clone: As yet, its antigen is unknown.

With 60 Vbeta and 13 Jbeta primers, the PCR was carried out. TCRdb's table, derived via immunoSEQ multiplex PCR, lists solely in-frame clones and lacks some. Found here are more than 90,000 clones, around 83% of them singletons; the top ten hold approximately 23%. CDR3 length equals 18 residues. Trimming took 5 bases from V and 7 from J; bases not matched to a gene: 20. Germline loops: CDR1 LNHDA, CDR2 SQIVND (reference sequence). The sample consisted of PBMCs. This TCR was sampled from a man aged 25-45 years in good health and CMV-seropositive. The V call is TRBV19, the J call TRBJ2-1, with 7 bases that match TRBD2. The CDR3 DNA is TGTGCCAGTAGTCCCCGATTCGGAAGGGAGGGCCCGAGGAATGAGCAGTTCTTC. Encoded protein: CASSPRFGREGPRNEQFF.